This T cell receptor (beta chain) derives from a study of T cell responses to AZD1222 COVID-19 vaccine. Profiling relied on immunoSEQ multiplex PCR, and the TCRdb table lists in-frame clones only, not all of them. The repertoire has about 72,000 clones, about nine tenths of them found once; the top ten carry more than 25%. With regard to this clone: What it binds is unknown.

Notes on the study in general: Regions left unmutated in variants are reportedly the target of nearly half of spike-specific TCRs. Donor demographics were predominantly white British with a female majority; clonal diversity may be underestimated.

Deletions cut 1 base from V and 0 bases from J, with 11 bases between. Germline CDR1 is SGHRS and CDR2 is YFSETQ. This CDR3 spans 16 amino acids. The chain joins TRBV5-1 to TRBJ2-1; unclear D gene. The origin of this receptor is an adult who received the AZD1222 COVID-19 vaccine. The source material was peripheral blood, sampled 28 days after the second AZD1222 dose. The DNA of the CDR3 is TGCGCCAGCAGCTTGACAGCGCCGAGCTCCTACAATGAGCAGTTCTTC. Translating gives CASSLTAPSSYNEQFF.